This entry lists 23 T cell receptor beta chains sequenced from one sample in a study of shared clonotypes between healthy human individuals. Naive CD8 cells lacked CD45RO, underwent positive selection for CCR7 and left out terminally differentiated effector memory CD45RA+ cells. The method was immunoSEQ multiplex PCR; TCRdb's version includes in-frame clones alone and lacks a portion of them. The table shows roughly 890,000 clones, with 80% to 95% occurring only once. The sequencing sample was made of naive CD8+ T cells sorted from blood. The source of these receptors is a man younger than 45 in good health.

In this sample, this clone turned up once. J is TRBJ2-5 and V is TRBV29-1; 11 bases map to TRBD2. Germline-derived CDR1 and CDR2 are SQVTM and ANQGSEA. This CDR3 contains 16 residues. V gave up 5 bases and J gave up 2 bases; unmatched junction bases: 10. The DNA for the CDR3 is TGCAGCGTTCGACTAGCGGGGAATAAACCGCAAGAGACCCAGTACTTC. Protein sequence: CSVRLAGNKPQETQYF.

The chain carries TRBV27 and TRBJ2-7; 8 bases are shared with TRBD2. V was pared by 7 bases and J by 2 bases, with 10 bases of the junction left unmatched. From germline, CDR1 is MNHEY and CDR2 SMNVEV (reference sequence). The CDR3 is made up of 15 amino acids. The CDR3 protein is CASTRGGRGTYEQYF. Here the CDR3 DNA reads TGTGCCAGCACCCGGGGGGGCAGGGGAACCTACGAGCAGTACTTC.

This clone was recorded once. At one end, the junction sequence differs from germline, possibly due to a read error. This sequence joins TRBV6-5 and TRBJ2-7; possibly TRBD1 for D (6 bases). Germline V lookup: CDR1 MNHEY, CDR2 SVGAGI. There are 15 residues in the CDR3. Here the CDR3 reads CAGRSQGNPNYEQYF. The CDR3 DNA follows: TGTGCCGGCAGATCCCAGGGGAACCCCAACTACGAGCAGTACTTC.

This clone has a single count. In nucleotides, the CDR3 is TGTGCCAGCAGCTTGGAGCCGCTACGAGGGACCCAGTACTTC. Translated, it gives CASSLEPLRGTQYF. The chain uses TRBV5-4 and TRBJ2-5, with D uncertain. This CDR3 is 14 amino acids long. From germline, CDR1 is SGHNT and CDR2 YYREEE (reference sequence). Deletions cut 0 bases from V and 7 bases from J, with 13 bases between.

This chain joins TRBV27 and TRBJ2-2; D not certain. This CDR3 comprises 11 residues. The V gene's germline CDR1 is MNHEY and CDR2 SMNVEV (reference sequence). Trimming removed 9 bases from V and 6 bases from J, with 8 bases in between. In nucleotides, the CDR3 is TGTGCCAGTTGTTTCGCCGGGGAGCTGTTTTTT. Encoded protein: CASCFAGELFF.

The chain recombines TRBV2 with TRBJ2-6; 9 bases line up with TRBD1. CDR3 length: 16 amino acids. Trimming cost V 9 bases and J 1 base; bases outside gene matches: 7. The germline gives CDR1 SNHLY, CDR2 FYNNEI. The CDR3 DNA reads TGTGCCAGGGAAGGACAGGGGTTATCTGGGGCCAACGTCCTGACTTTC. Translation gives CAREGQGLSGANVLTF.

The chain recombines TRBV28 with TRBJ2-1; TRBD2 matches 12 bases. Trimming at V came to 6 bases and at J to 9 bases, leaving 15 bases not matched to a gene. Per germline, CDR1 MDHEN and CDR2 SYDVKM. This CDR3 comprises 17 residues. DNA of the CDR3: TGTGCCAGCAGCGGTCTAGCGGGAGGGCGGCTACAATTTGAGCAGTTCTTC. This gives the protein CASSGLAGGRLQFEQFF.

The genes are TRBV25-1 and TRBJ2-7; 7 bases match TRBD1. Unmatched junction bases numbered 10, after V lost 5 bases and J lost 3 bases. The germline CDR1 and CDR2 sequences are MGHDK and SYGVNS. This CDR3 is 15 amino acids long. CDR3 loop: CASSKHSRDSYEQYF. The CDR3 region has the DNA TGTGCCAGCAGTAAACATTCCCGGGACAGCTACGAGCAGTACTTC.

The chain combines TRBV4-1 with TRBJ2-5; tentative D call: TRBD2 (5 bases). V lost 4 bases and J 1 base, leaving 13 bases between the germline ends. This CDR3 has 15 amino acids. Germline CDR1 and CDR2: MGHRA and YSYEKL. The CDR3 is CASSPRGMSQETQYF. In nucleotides, the CDR3 is TGCGCCAGCAGCCCCCGAGGGATGTCCCAAGAGACCCAGTACTTC.

V gene TRBV7-6 combines with J gene TRBJ2-7; D gene unclear. Germline CDR1 SGHVS, CDR2 FNYEAQ. The CDR3 covers 14 residues. V shed 5 bases and J shed 3 bases, with 14 bases lying between them. The CDR3 region is CASSPLLDGYEQYF. The CDR3 DNA follows: TGTGCCAGCAGCCCCTTACTGGACGGCTACGAGCAGTACTTC. The variable domain in full, completed from reference TRBV7-6 and TRBJ2-7, reads GAGVSQSPRYKVTKRGQDVALRCDPISGHVSLYWYRQALGQGPEFLTYFNYEAQQDKSGLPNDRFSAERPEGSISTLTIQRTEQRDSAMYRCASSPLLDGYEQYFGPGTRLTVT.

CDR3 residues: CATGQTAYEQYF. The CDR3 nucleotides read TGTGCCACGGGGCAGACCGCCTACGAGCAGTACTTC. This chain uses TRBV6-5 with TRBJ2-7; D is tentatively TRBD1 or TRBD2 (5 bases each). From germline, CDR1 is MNHEY and CDR2 SVGAGI. The CDR3 covers 12 residues. Trimming removed 10 bases at V and 2 bases at J, with 12 bases between.

V usage is TRBV11-2 and J usage is TRBJ2-1; D possibly corresponds to TRBD1 (6 bases). Trimming stripped 9 bases from V and 6 bases from J, with 15 bases between. Per germline, CDR1 SGHAT and CDR2 FQNNGV. The CDR3 is made up of 13 amino acids. The CDR3 region is CASSGQTSNEQFF. The CDR3 DNA sequence: TGTGCCAGTTCGGGACAAACTAGCAATGAGCAGTTCTTC.

This chain joins TRBV7-2 and TRBJ2-1; 8 positions match TRBD2. V lost 1 base, J lost 5 bases, and 7 bases stayed unmatched. The germline V gene has CDR1 SGHTA and CDR2 FQGNSA. There are 16 residues in the CDR3. For the CDR3, the DNA is TGTGCCAGCAGCTTAGTTTCCCTACTAGCGGACAATGAGCAGTTCTTC. Amino acid sequence: CASSLVSLLADNEQFF.

V and J are TRBV7-9 and TRBJ1-1; D uncertain. The V end was cut by 4 bases, the J end by 1 base, with 13 bases between. The CDR3 contains 15 residues. Germline V gene sequence: CDR1 SEHNR, CDR2 FQNEAQ (reference sequence). This CDR3 is CASSSQDGWNTEAFF. CDR3 DNA sequence: TGTGCCAGCAGCTCACAAGACGGATGGAACACTGAAGCTTTCTTT.

The chain couples TRBV2 to TRBJ2-1; 9 bases fit TRBD2. CDR1 and CDR2 from the germline V gene are SNHLY and FYNNEI. V trimming: 7 bases; J trimming: 4 bases; junction bases outside the gene matches: 8. The CDR3 consists of 15 residues. CDR3 protein: CASKPRREGYNEQFF. In nucleotides, the CDR3 is TGTGCCAGCAAGCCTCGGCGGGAGGGGTACAATGAGCAGTTCTTC.

This rearrangement joins TRBV5-1 to TRBJ2-7; 11 bases are a match to TRBD1. V lost 4 bases to trimming and J lost 7 bases; unmatched junction nucleotides: 7. Germline V gene data show CDR1 as SGHRS and CDR2 as YFSETQ. The CDR3 is made up of 14 amino acids. The CDR3: CASSHGQGADEQYF. The CDR3 DNA reads as TGCGCCAGCAGCCACGGACAGGGGGCAGATGAGCAGTACTTC. Full variable domain (outside the CDR3, taken from reference TRBV5-1 and TRBJ2-7): KAGVTQTPRYLIKTRGQQVTLSCSPISGHRSVSWYQQTPGQGLQFLFEYFSETQRNKGNFPGRFSGRQFSNSRSEMNVSTLELGDSALYLCASSHGQGADEQYFGPGTRLTVT.

The V gene is TRBV18, the J gene TRBJ2-7; D tentatively fits TRBD1 or TRBD2 (5 bases each). V was clipped by 2 bases and J by 2 bases, with 13 bases between them. Germline V CDR1 and CDR2: KGHSH, LQKENI. The CDR3 spans 15 residues. The CDR3 DNA sequence: TGTGCCAGCTCACCATTTAAGGGGACCACCTACGAGCAGTACTTC. It codes for CASSPFKGTTYEQYF.

Notes on this clone: This CDR3 is also generated by other DNA sequences in the sample. The chain uses TRBV7-6 and TRBJ2-7, with 7 bases that match TRBD1. Trimming cost V 1 base and J 2 bases; bases outside gene matches: 2. The CDR3 spans 14 residues. Germline CDR1 SGHVS, CDR2 FNYEAQ. The CDR3 DNA follows: TGTGCCAGCAGCTTAGGTCAGGGGGCCTACGAGCAGTACTTC. It translates to CASSLGQGAYEQYF.

This clone has only a few counts. In DNA form, the CDR3 reads TGTGCCAGCAGTTTTATATCCGGGACAGTCTCTGGAAACACCATATATTTT. It yields the protein CASSFISGTVSGNTIYF. The chain is built from TRBV28 and TRBJ1-3; 7 bases match TRBD1. Germline V CDR1 and CDR2: MDHEN, SYDVKM. CDR3 length: 17 residues. V was pared by 3 bases and J by 0 bases, with 8 bases of the junction left unmatched.

The CDR3 protein is CATSRGVTGMEYVYTF. CDR3 DNA sequence: TGTGCCACCAGCAGAGGGGTGACAGGTATGGAGTACGTCTACACCTTC. The rearrangement joins TRBV15 to TRBJ1-2; D may be TRBD1 (6 bases). Germline V gene lookup returns CDR1 LNHNV and CDR2 YYDKDF (reference sequence). Trimming stripped 1 base from V and 10 bases from J, with 22 bases between. The CDR3 totals 16 residues.

V gene TRBV27 combines with J gene TRBJ1-5, with TRBD1 matching 7 bases. CDR3 length: 17 residues. Germline V gives CDR1 MNHEY, CDR2 SMNVEV (reference sequence). Trimming cost V 6 bases and J 6 bases; bases outside gene matches: 17. The CDR3, as DNA: TGTGCCAGCAGCCCACTCGGACAGGTACGGATCAGTCAGCCCCAGCATTTT. It is translated as CASSPLGQVRISQPQHF.

This clone showed up just a few times. The chain recombines TRBV7-9 with TRBJ2-7, with unresolved D. The CDR3 is 11 amino acids. CDR1 is SEHNR, CDR2 FQNEAQ, per germline (reference sequence). Deletions cut 4 bases from V and 6 bases from J, with 7 bases between. The CDR3 region has the DNA TGTGCCAGCAGCTCCTCCCTCGAGCAGTACTTC. It encodes CASSSSLEQYF.

This chain connects TRBV6-1 to TRBJ2-5; D is undetermined. This CDR3 comprises 13 residues. V lost 2 bases, J lost 2 bases, and 6 bases lay in between. From germline, CDR1 is MNHNS and CDR2 SASEGT. The CDR3 spells CASSEYGQETQYF. Written as DNA, the CDR3 is TGTGCCAGCAGTGAATATGGACAAGAGACCCAGTACTTC.